These 20 T cell receptor beta chains share one sample of origin, sequenced in a study of fetal regulatory T cell absence and autoimmunity. The repertoire was sequenced with immunoSEQ multiplex PCR; TCRdb's copy has only in-frame clones and lacks some. The data contain some 87,000 clones, approximately 75% of them singletons. What was sequenced was pancreas tissue. The receptor source for this set is a male donor with IPEX syndrome.

This CDR3 is CASSQGRGPTYNEQFF. The CDR3 nucleotides are TGTGCCAGCAGCCAAGGACGGGGGCCAACCTACAATGAGCAGTTCTTC. The chain combines TRBV4-2 with TRBJ2-1, with D perhaps matching TRBD1 or TRBD2 (6 bases each). The CDR3 runs to 16 residues. The germline CDR1 and CDR2 sequences are LGHNA and YNFKEQ. With 1 base removed from V and 2 bases from J, the gap between germline ends came to 12 bases.

The CDR3 spells CASSLASGRGADTQYF. CDR3 coding DNA: TGTGCCAGCAGCTTAGCTAGCGGGAGGGGCGCAGATACGCAGTATTTT. The chain has TRBV7-2 and TRBJ2-3, with 11 bases aligning to TRBD2. CDR1 is SGHTA and CDR2 is FQGNSA in the germline V gene. V was clipped by 0 bases and J by 4 bases; unmatched bases: 3. This CDR3 contains 16 residues.

This clone came up once. J is TRBJ2-7 and V is TRBV30, with 8 bases that match TRBD1. The CDR3 runs to 13 residues. V lost 7 bases and J lost 9; bases outside the gene matches: 14. Germline loops: CDR1 GTSNPN, CDR2 SVGIG (reference sequence). The CDR3 bases are TGTGCCTTCGCGACAGGGGCGCTGCCGGGGCAGTACTTC. Translating it yields CAFATGALPGQYF.

J is TRBJ2-3 and V is TRBV7-6; 9 bases match TRBD1. The CDR3 has 15 residues. Trimming took 5 bases from V and 4 from J; bases not matched to a gene: 7. CDR1 is SGHVS and CDR2 is FNYEAQ in the germline V gene. CDR3 DNA sequence: TGTGCCAGCAGCGAGGGGACAGGGAACGCAGATACGCAGTATTTT. It specifies CASSEGTGNADTQYF.

This chain links TRBV6-5 with TRBJ2-5; 11 bases are a match to TRBD2. Germline V gene sequence: CDR1 MNHEY, CDR2 SVGAGI. The length of the CDR3 is 16 residues. The ends lost 2 bases at V and 5 bases at J; junction bases unmatched: 7. For the CDR3, the DNA is TGTGCCAGCAGTTACGATACTAGCGGGGGTTGGGAGACCCAGTACTTC. Protein sequence: CASSYDTSGGWETQYF.

This chain uses TRBV29-1 with TRBJ2-1; 12 positions match TRBD2. This CDR3 is 16 amino acids long. Germline lookup yields CDR1 SQVTM and CDR2 ANQGSEA. After removal of 5 bases from V and 2 bases from J, the junction contained 7 bases not matched to a gene. This CDR3 reads CSVRASGRAAYNEQFF. In DNA form, the CDR3 reads TGCAGCGTTAGGGCTAGCGGGAGGGCAGCCTACAATGAGCAGTTCTTC.

The V and J genes are TRBV4-1 and TRBJ2-5, with 16 nucleotides matching TRBD2. V was clipped by 4 bases and J by 4 bases; unmatched bases: 6. CDR3 length equals 17 residues. CDR1 is MGHRA, CDR2 YSYEKL, per germline. CDR3 protein: CASSLGTSGGALETQYF. As DNA, the CDR3 is TGCGCCAGCAGCCTCGGGACTAGCGGGGGGGCGCTAGAGACCCAGTACTTC.

This clone was counted between two and nine times. The gene calls are TRBV6-6 and TRBJ1-1; D is undetermined. V was shortened by 2 bases and J by 1 base, with 8 bases between the two germline ends. CDR1 and CDR2 from the germline V gene are MNHNY and SVGAGI (reference sequence). This CDR3 contains 14 residues. The CDR3 sequence is CASSYAEKNTEAFF. The CDR3 coding sequence is TGTGCCAGCAGTTACGCCGAGAAGAACACTGAAGCTTTCTTT.

A few counts support this clone. V is TRBV5-1 and J is TRBJ2-7, with 8 bases fitting TRBD1. Per germline, CDR1 SGHRS and CDR2 YFSETQ. The length of the CDR3 is 14 residues. V lost 4 bases and J lost 3; bases outside the gene matches: 6. In nucleotides, the CDR3 is TGCGCCAGCAGCGCCCGGGACAGGTACTACGAGCAGTACTTC. Translated: CASSARDRYYEQYF.

The chain recombines TRBV9 with TRBJ2-1; 9 bases are shared with TRBD2. Germline loops: CDR1 SGDLS, CDR2 YYNGEE. CDR3 size: 17 residues. With V trimmed by 0 bases and J by 0 bases, 4 bases remained unmatched. This chain's CDR3 is CASSVARLADSYNEQFF. The CDR3 nucleotides are TGTGCCAGCAGCGTAGCCCGACTAGCGGACTCCTACAATGAGCAGTTCTTC.

V gene TRBV11-2 combines with J gene TRBJ2-7; perhaps D is TRBD1 or TRBD2 (5 bases each). The CDR3 has 16 amino acids. Looked up from germline, CDR1 is SGHAT and CDR2 is FQNNGV. V dropped 4 bases and J dropped 3 bases, with 19 bases sitting between them. The CDR3 here is CASSSRMRGEGYEQYF. The CDR3 bases are TGTGCCAGCAGCTCGCGGATGAGGGGAGAGGGCTACGAGCAGTACTTC.

The chain uses TRBV6-5 and TRBJ2-1; 7 bases are shared with TRBD1. The junction had 9 bases not matched to a gene; V was cut back by 2 bases and J by 5 bases. Per germline, CDR1 MNHEY and CDR2 SVGAGI. This CDR3 spans 16 amino acids. The CDR3 loop is CASSYPDRDKNNEQFF. The DNA of the CDR3 is TGTGCCAGCAGTTACCCCGACAGGGACAAGAACAATGAGCAGTTCTTC.

This rearrangement joins TRBV14 to TRBJ1-1; tentatively, D is TRBD1 (5 bases). The CDR3 totals 16 residues. The V end lost 0 bases, the J end lost 2 bases, and 13 bases lay between the germline ends. Per germline, CDR1 SGHDN and CDR2 FVKESK. CDR3 amino acids: CASSQDRGFLNTEAFF. CDR3 bases: TGTGCCAGCAGCCAAGATCGGGGGTTCCTAAACACTGAAGCTTTCTTT.

The J gene is TRBJ2-1, the V gene TRBV5-6; possible D gene TRBD1, 5 bases. This CDR3 is 15 amino acids long. CDR1 is SGHDT and CDR2 is YYEEEE in the germline V gene. Trimming stripped 2 bases from V and 0 bases from J, with 9 bases between. CDR3 region: CASSFGDSSYNEQFF. CDR3 coding DNA: TGTGCCAGCAGCTTCGGAGACAGCTCCTACAATGAGCAGTTCTTC. The whole variable domain, remainder taken from reference TRBV5-6 and TRBJ2-1, is DAGVTQSPTHLIKTRGQQVTLRCSPKSGHDTVSWYQQALGQGPQFIFQYYEEEERQRGNFPDRFSGHQFPNYSSELNVNALLLGDSALYLCASSFGDSSYNEQFFGPGTRLTVL.

The genes are TRBV6-5 and TRBJ1-2; a weak D match, TRBD1 (6 bases). Germline V gives CDR1 MNHEY, CDR2 SVGAGI. V lost 2 bases, J lost 8 bases, and 12 bases lay in between. CDR3 size: 13 residues. The CDR3 nucleotides are TGTGCCAGCAGTTACGTTCAGGGGAGGGGCTACACCTTC. Translating gives CASSYVQGRGYTF.

The rearrangement uses TRBV19 and TRBJ2-7, with 12 bases aligning to TRBD2. Trimming removed 5 bases from V and 1 base from J; junction bases left unmatched: 3. In germline, CDR1 is LNHDA, CDR2 SQIVND (reference sequence). The CDR3 loop spans 15 amino acids. The CDR3 reads CASSPGLAGSYEQYF. The CDR3 coding sequence is TGTGCCAGTAGTCCGGGACTAGCGGGTTCCTACGAGCAGTACTTC.

This chain links TRBV7-9 with TRBJ2-1; D is perhaps TRBD1 (5 bases). Trimming left V 6 bases short and J 6 bases short, with 15 bases between. In germline, CDR1 is SEHNR, CDR2 FQNEAQ (reference sequence). The CDR3 has 14 residues. Written as DNA, the CDR3 is TGTGCCAGCAGACCGTGGGCAGGGCCCAATGAGCAGTTCTTC. Protein sequence: CASRPWAGPNEQFF.

The chain combines TRBV9 with TRBJ2-1; TRBD2 aligns across 10 bases. V gave up 5 bases and J gave up 3 bases; unmatched junction bases: 2. The germline CDR1 and CDR2 sequences are SGDLS and YYNGEE. The CDR3 spans 14 residues. CDR3 in amino acids: CASSIAGGYNEQFF. CDR3 bases: TGTGCCAGCAGTATAGCGGGGGGCTACAATGAGCAGTTCTTC.

The rearrangement links TRBV5-4 to TRBJ2-7; 8 bases match TRBD2. CDR1 SGHNT and CDR2 YYREEE come from the germline V gene (reference sequence). Trimming cost V 4 bases and J 3 bases; bases outside gene matches: 6. This CDR3 is built from 14 residues. DNA for the CDR3: TGTGCCAGCAGCCCCGGGACTAGGGGCTACGAGCAGTACTTC. It encodes CASSPGTRGYEQYF.

This clone was found a few times. The V and J genes are TRBV4-1 and TRBJ1-1, with TRBD1 matching 9 bases. From germline, CDR1 is MGHRA and CDR2 YSYEKL. V shed 3 bases, J shed 0 bases, and the junction held 8 bases outside the gene matches. The CDR3 covers 17 residues. CDR3 region: CASSHGQGPFVNTEAFF. The CDR3 nucleotides are TGCGCCAGCAGCCACGGACAGGGGCCCTTCGTGAACACTGAAGCTTTCTTT.